The T cell receptor (beta chain) described here comes from a study of cytomegalovirus exposure and HLA in healthy donors (dated by TCRdb to about 2017). Looking at the study overall: An earlier analysis of 587 of the donors reported over 250 Gb of sequence data and some 110 million unique TCR beta sequences obtained from 150 million to 200 million T cells. Roughly 300 gigabases of sequencing data and approximately 85 million unique TCR sequences were included in an early release covering roughly 600 HLA-typed donors. Of the roughly 420 genotyped donors, over 80% were placed in the genetic ancestry cluster associated with self-reported Caucasian donors. The study aimed to test whether signatures of past pathogen exposure could be identified by cataloging public T cell receptors. Using immunosequencing, the study profiled T cell repertoires from about 620 subjects and related those repertoires to cytomegalovirus serostatus. Along with the approximately 700-subject first cohort, a separate validation cohort of around 110 different subjects was used. The study combined high-throughput TCR immunosequencing, statistical association of individual TCRs with disease status, and machine learning to predict cytomegalovirus infection status. In a later analysis, previously published TCR beta repertoires from 500 to 750 donors were re-analyzed and high-resolution HLA genotyping was added so that TCR occurrence patterns could be studied. Rather than drawing on any new phenotypic data, the later analysis identified candidate immune exposures from TCR beta sequences and the way those sequences occurred across donors. An earlier analysis of around 580 of the donors used high-throughput TCR beta sequencing to judge whether each TCR beta V gene segment behaved as functional or pseudogenic. Donor age, sex, ethnicity and CMV serostatus were collected together with the repertoire data. A later genetic analysis used genome-wide SNP genotypes for about 65% of the 666 donors, treating that subset as a discovery cohort. All discovery cohort repertoires had been generated on a single sequencing platform. Both class I and class II loci were covered by HLA typing, at four-digit resolution. Typing coverage differed by locus: A, B, C, DRB1 and DQB1 were typed in about 629-630 donors, DQA1 in approximately 520, DPA1 in 600 to 610, and DPB1 in just under 490. Because of strong linkage in the cohort, roughly five DR-DQ haplotypes were treated as single units for association and clustering. Among a few hundred genotyped donors of the cohort, an average of around 240,000 unique TCR beta nucleotide sequences were sequenced per donor, around 18% of them non-productive.

The research as a whole found: Linkage disequilibrium might explain the correlated functional status among segregating V segments, but an unknown experimental factor could not be ruled out. A later analysis found that TCR association rates varied across HLA loci, with DRB1 alleles showing the most associated TCRs and HLA-C alleles the fewest. In a later analysis, several top co-occurrence clusters were reported to appear linked to parvovirus B19, influenza, CMV and Epstein-Barr virus. A cluster of highly shared sequence variants was judged likely to be a technical artifact of the sequencing pipeline. Presence/absence analyses assumed roughly uniform sequencing depth across donors, an assumption that may not hold. HLA typing was unavailable for some donors at each locus, so association tests used only the typed subset. Because counts were too low, seventeen rarely observed V segments, including chromosome 9 orphons, were excluded from the earlier analysis of 587 of the donors. While some public TCRs were present in many individuals, most TCR sequences turned up only very rarely across donors. A later genetic analysis associated a missense DCLRE1C variant with V-gene and J-gene trimming of TCR beta chains, and an independent cohort replicated the association. The authors suggested that the approach could potentially be generalized to other disease states and immunological phenotypes. Cytomegalovirus status was reported to be diagnosed by the classifier with high specificity and sensitivity in both the original and validation cohorts. CMV serostatus was the only immune exposure information available for the cohort. The study gave a list of 150 to 200 TCR beta chains associated with cytomegalovirus. A further reported finding was that TCR beta sequences accurately predicted the HLA-A and HLA-B alleles for most subjects in the first cohort. In an earlier analysis of more than 450 of the donors, most TCR beta V segments were observed in productive rearrangements about 87% or about 30% of the time, broadly matching IMGT annotations. A few of the identified cytomegalovirus-associated TCR beta chains were confirmed in vitro to be specific for cytomegalovirus antigens. The cohort was sequenced for TCR beta chains only, and without alpha or paired-chain data the features that could be detected were limited. Specific HLA alleles were associated with about 17,000 TCR beta sequences at a false discovery rate of 0.05 in a later analysis. A later analysis found that HLA-associated TCR beta chains were more clonally expanded and had lower generation probabilities than equally common non-associated chains. Strong co-occurrence of HLA alleles, especially DR and DQ, made assigning TCR associations to individual alleles difficult. Because the 87-base-pair reads could not distinguish some IMGT-functional V segments, including TRBV6-2 and TRBV6-3, those segments were excluded. Most CMV-associated TCR beta chains appeared to be HLA-restricted in a later analysis, and the HLA associations seemed to be driven largely by CMV exposure. Compared with the 666-donor mean, donors in an Asian-associated ancestry cluster had fewer N-insertions in productive TCRs, according to a later genetic analysis.

The cysteine opens and the phenylalanine closes a CDR3 of 12 amino acids. The entry retains the CDR3 DNA only, 36 bases that are in frame from base 1. CDR1 and CDR2, per the germline V gene (reference sequence), are GTSNPN and SVGIG. The trim is 3 bases for V and 6 bases for J, with a gap of 12 bases between the germline ends. Notes on this clone: Its cognate antigen has yet to be identified. No base qualities exist here, and no much larger clone lies one base off it.

Preparation of the library involved the immunoSEQ multiplex PCR assay. For the multiplex PCR, a mixture combining 60 forward primers for TCR Vbeta segments and 13 reverse primers for TCR Jbeta segments was used. The CDR3 region of rearranged TCR beta genes was amplified from genomic DNA by a multiplex PCR assay. Amplified TCR beta libraries were sequenced as 87-base-pair reads on the Illumina HiSeq System. In the source study's methods: Across the roughly 600 repertoires, a later analysis counted about 81 million unique TCR beta chains, some 11 million of which were shared by at least two donors. Raw reads were error-corrected and collapsed into unique sequences with a nearest-neighbor algorithm that merged closely related sequences to remove PCR and sequencing errors. CDR3 sequences were aligned to IMGT reference sequences to assign V, D and J gene segments. For a sequence to be retained, a match of at least six nucleotides to both a V gene segment and a J gene segment was required. Rearrangements were classified as productive when the CDR3 lacked stop codons and remained in frame with V and J, and all other rearrangements were classified as non-productive. CDR3 was defined by IMGT convention, running from the second conserved V-encoded cysteine to the conserved J-encoded phenylalanine. The earlier analysis of about 570 of the donors excluded any sequence lacking an unambiguous match to a single V gene segment. In an earlier analysis of 587 of the donors, V segments were called functional above 56.7% productive rearrangements and were called segregating when the between-donor standard deviation exceeded 5%. To diagnose cytomegalovirus status from the catalog of TCR beta chain sequences, a statistical classification framework was built. A later analysis assigned V and J genes by comparing TCR nucleotide sequences with IMGT/GENE-DB human TR gene sequences. A later analysis assigned CDR3 sequences and most-parsimonious VDJ recombination scenarios with the TCRdist pipeline. A later analysis defined each TCR beta chain by its CDR3 amino acid sequence plus V-gene family, and excluded reads lacking a unique V-gene family. In a later analysis, approximately 640 highly shared, low-generation-probability nucleotide sequences were removed to address suspected cross-contamination and a sequencing artifact. In a later analysis, a clonal expansion index for each public chain was calculated from normalized within-repertoire ranks of inferred template counts. Generation probabilities in a later analysis came from a VDJ recombination model fitted to out-of-frame rearrangements, and those results were checked against IGoR. In a later analysis, TCR-TCR, TCR-HLA and TCR-CMV co-occurrence was scored with hypergeometric tests, and a repertoire-size bias correction was applied to TCR pairs. To estimate false discovery rates, a later analysis permuted the HLA or CMV assignments 20 times. In a later analysis, co-occurring TCRs were grouped using DBSCAN, and TCRdist sequence similarity was added for clustering within HLA-allele-positive subsets. Co-occurrence clustering excluded repertoires with fewer than 30,000 or more than 120,000 public chains, plus five with anomalous nucleotide sharing. TCRdb carries this immuneACCESS record with in-frame sequences only. Its versions omit some clonotypes, under half of them owing to an unresolved V gene in the studies checked, with the rest unexplained. V, J and clone size are those of that table, while D and trimming were read from the DNA. This sample lists approximately 160,000 clones; just over 75% were detected once. Clones ranked in the top ten supply around 1.5% of the sample.

The cohort was made up of 666 healthy bone marrow donors. At the time of sampling, all cohort members were nominally healthy, though unrecorded immune exposures were likely present. The donor tested CMV seronegative and was one of the 352 seronegative cohort members. A peripheral blood sample was collected from each donor, and TCR beta sequencing was performed on peripheral blood mononuclear cells. Genomic DNA was extracted from the blood cell samples with the Qiagen DNeasy Blood Extraction Kit. Material: PBMCs. This receptor was identified in a man in his forties in good health and CMV-seronegative. The chain is encoded by TRBV30 joined to TRBJ2-7, with TRBD2 as a weak D call on 5 bases. The DNA reads as follows: TGTGCCTGGAGCGTGACCCGGGGCGAGCAGTACTTC. Its translation is CAWSVTRGEQYF.